The 11 T cell receptor beta chains presented below share a single source sample, sequenced in a study of shared T cell receptors in the human thymus (dated by TCRdb to about 2021). Libraries were built with the immunoSEQ multiplex PCR assay. In its TCRdb copy, this immuneACCESS table keeps in-frame sequences only and misses some clones. Where compared with another copy, unresolved V genes explain less than half of these, and the others have no known cause. The sample profile shows 500,000 to 550,000 clones; about 84% of them were found once. The ten largest account for more than 0.01% of the sample. This sample also appeared in a second study, on human thymus T cells.

Specimen: thymocytes. These receptors originate from a boy under three years old with a congenital heart defect. Donor details come from another sample of the same person, matched by shared clones.

This clone was picked up one time. This sequence joins TRBV27 and TRBJ2-1; D not resolved. Trimming removed 5 bases from V and 9 bases from J, with 8 bases in between. The CDR3 has 11 amino acids. Germline loops: CDR1 MNHEY, CDR2 SMNVEV (reference sequence). CDR3 in DNA: TGTGCCAGCAGTCTCCCCGGTGAGCAGTTCTTC. Amino acids: CASSLPGEQFF.

V and J are TRBV18 and TRBJ2-7, with D hard to call. The germline V gene encodes CDR1 KGHSH and CDR2 LQKENI. V shed 0 bases and J shed 2 bases, with 14 bases lying between them. The CDR3 spans 16 residues. CDR3: CASSPPESALPYEQYF. The CDR3 DNA reads TGTGCCAGCTCACCACCGGAAAGCGCACTTCCCTACGAGCAGTACTTC.

The genes are TRBV27 and TRBJ2-4; TRBD1 is a possible D gene (6 bases). Germline V CDR1 and CDR2: MNHEY, SMNVEV (reference sequence). V was trimmed by 4 bases and J by 0 bases, leaving 13 bases between them. CDR3 length: 16 residues. The CDR3 DNA follows: TGTGCCAGCAGTTCCCGGACAGAGCTAGCCAAAAACATTCAGTACTTC. Its protein product is CASSSRTELAKNIQYF.

The chain carries TRBV4-3 and TRBJ2-3; 9 bases fit TRBD1. Germline loops: CDR1 LGHNA, CDR2 YSLEER. The CDR3 contains 16 residues. V gave up 1 base and J gave up 6 bases; unmatched junction bases: 8. The CDR3 spells CASSQGRTGAGDTQYF. The CDR3 nucleotides are TGCGCCAGCAGCCAAGGGCGGACAGGGGCGGGGGATACGCAGTATTTT.

V and J are TRBV7-3 and TRBJ1-2; perhaps TRBD1 as D (6 bases). Germline loops: CDR1 SGHTA, CDR2 FQGTGA. Trimming left V 4 bases short and J 4 bases short, with 16 bases between. The CDR3 totals 15 residues. CDR3 in DNA: TGTGCCAGCAGCTCGAGGGGGGGTCGACGCTATGGCTACACCTTC. It specifies CASSSRGGRRYGYTF.

The CDR3 reads CASSEYGLGKETQYF. The CDR3 DNA sequence: TGTGCCAGCAGTGAATACGGACTAGGGAAAGAGACCCAGTACTTC. This chain links TRBV25-1 with TRBJ2-5, with 7 bases identical to TRBD2. Germline CDR1 MGHDK, CDR2 SYGVNS. The length of the CDR3 is 15 residues. The V and J ends lost 0 bases and 3 bases, in that order; junction bases with no gene match: 4.

The rearrangement links TRBV29-1 to TRBJ1-1; possibly TRBD1 for D (5 bases). Germline CDR1 and CDR2: SQVTM and ANQGSEA. This CDR3 has 13 residues. V lost 2 bases, J lost 4 bases, and 11 bases lay in between. The CDR3 spells CSVEQGRPTEAFF. CDR3 in DNA: TGCAGCGTTGAACAGGGCCGCCCCACTGAAGCTTTCTTT.

V is TRBV6-1 and J is TRBJ1-5; TRBD1 aligns across 11 bases. Trimming took 6 bases from V and 7 from J; bases not matched to a gene: 5. The CDR3 sequence is 14 residues long. Germline values: CDR1 MNHNS, CDR2 SASEGT. This chain's CDR3 is CASSGTGGWQPQHF. DNA for the CDR3: TGTGCCAGCAGCGGGACAGGGGGTTGGCAGCCCCAGCATTTT.

This rearrangement joins TRBV9 to TRBJ1-1; 8 bases are shared with TRBD1. Germline CDR1 and CDR2: SGDLS and YYNGEE. The CDR3 sequence is 13 residues long. The V and J ends lost 4 bases and 10 bases, in that order; junction bases with no gene match: 9. DNA for the CDR3: TGTGCCAGCAGCCCCAGACAGGGGTTGAGAGCTTTCTTT. Translation gives CASSPRQGLRAFF.

The chain carries TRBV11-2 and TRBJ1-4, with a tentative D call TRBD1 (5 bases). Trimming removed 1 base at V and 4 bases at J, with 10 bases between. Germline assignment: CDR1 SGHAT and CDR2 FQNNGV. The CDR3 totals 15 residues. In DNA, the CDR3 is TGTGCCAGCAGCTTAGCTGGGGCCTTTAATGAAAAACTGTTTTTT. Translated, it gives CASSLAGAFNEKLFF.

The chain links TRBV4-3 to TRBJ2-2; 8 positions agree with TRBD2. The CDR3 is made up of 15 amino acids. The germline CDR1 and CDR2 sequences are LGHNA and YSLEER. V was clipped by 0 bases and J by 6 bases; unmatched bases: 3. The CDR3 spells CASSQDRTSPGELFF. The CDR3 DNA is TGCGCCAGCAGCCAAGATCGGACTAGCCCCGGGGAGCTGTTTTTT.